This TCR beta chain was captured by sequencing in a study of cytomegalovirus exposure and HLA in healthy donors. After removal of 4 bases from V and 7 bases from J, the junction contained 7 bases not matched to a gene. The germline gives CDR1 SGDLS, CDR2 YYNGEE. This CDR3 has 14 residues. PCR used 60 Vbeta primers and 13 Jbeta primers. Data came from immunoSEQ multiplex PCR; TCRdb stores just in-frame clones and leaves some out. The sample holds about 180,000 clones, about 80% seen once. The TCR originated in a woman younger than 45 in good health and CMV-seronegative. The chain uses TRBV9 and TRBJ2-1, with TRBD2 matching 8 bases. Sequenced material: PBMCs. The CDR3 protein is CASSIGLAPNEQFF. The DNA for the CDR3 is TGTGCCAGCAGCATTGGACTAGCTCCAAATGAGCAGTTCTTC.